Described below is a single T cell receptor beta chain sequence and its context. This entry belongs to a study of control samples from healthy donors and cancer patients. The assay was immunoSEQ multiplex PCR, and TCRdb's table has in-frame clones only and misses some. The table has approximately 89,000 clones, more than 70% seen once. The CDR3 is 15 amino acids. Germline CDR1 reads SGHNT; CDR2 reads YYREEE (reference sequence). V was shortened by 4 bases and J by 4 bases, with 14 bases between the two germline ends. This chain connects TRBV5-4 to TRBJ2-2; a weak D match, TRBD1 (6 bases). The sample consisted of blood. The sequence was collected from a woman aged 40 to 50 in good health. This CDR3 reads CASSGGPSGTGELFF. CDR3 nucleotide sequence: TGTGCCAGCAGCGGGGGCCCCTCGGGCACCGGGGAGCTGTTTTTT.